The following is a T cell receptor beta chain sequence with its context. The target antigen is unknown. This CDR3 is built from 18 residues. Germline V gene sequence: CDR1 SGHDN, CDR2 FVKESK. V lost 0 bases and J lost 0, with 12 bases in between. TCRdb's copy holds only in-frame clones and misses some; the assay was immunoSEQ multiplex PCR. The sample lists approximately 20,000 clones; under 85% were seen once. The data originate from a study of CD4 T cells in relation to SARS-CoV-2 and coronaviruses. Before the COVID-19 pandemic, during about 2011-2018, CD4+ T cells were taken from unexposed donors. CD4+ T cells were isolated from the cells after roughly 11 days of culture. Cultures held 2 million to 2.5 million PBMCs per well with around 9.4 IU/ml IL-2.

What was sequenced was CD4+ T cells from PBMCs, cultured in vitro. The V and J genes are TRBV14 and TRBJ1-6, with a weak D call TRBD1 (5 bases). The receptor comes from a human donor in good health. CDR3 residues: CASSQDRDASSYNSPLHF. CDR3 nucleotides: TGTGCCAGCAGCCAAGATCGGGACGCTTCCTCCTATAATTCACCCCTCCACTTT. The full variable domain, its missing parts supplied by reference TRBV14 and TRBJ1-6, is EAGVTQFPSHSVIEKGQTVTLRCDPISGHDNLYWYRRVMGKEIKFLLHFVKESKQDESGMPNNRFLAERTGGTYSTLKVQPAELEDSGVYFCASSQDRDASSYNSPLHFGNGTRLTVT.